Listed below are T cell receptor beta chains from one sample, sequenced in a study of vaccination effects on CD4 cells after COVID-19. The data were produced by immunoSEQ multiplex PCR, yet TCRdb's version contains in-frame clones alone and is incomplete. The table lists tens of thousands of clones, roughly four fifths of them singletons. Their antigen targets remain unknown. Here the sequenced sample was CD4+ T cells from PBMCs cultured with HCoV-NL63 spike peptides, taken after COVID-19 vaccination. These receptor sequences come from a human donor who received a COVID-19 vaccine. Some clones in this sample may be carry-over from other donors' samples. Each CDR3 is given with its conserved first and last residue. The D gene is left open where the match is weak. Clone size appears in some rows only: once, few, many, or a class for an expanded clone.

CDR3 protein: CASSPGSNQPQHF
CDR3 DNA: TGTGCCAGCTCACCGGGGAGCAATCAGCCCCAGCATTTT
J gene: TRBJ1-5
D gene: NA
V gene: TRBV18
clone size: NA

CDR3 protein: CSVEDPRAGYGYTF
CDR3 DNA: TGCAGCGTTGAAGATCCGAGGGCGGGCTATGGCTACACCTTC
J gene: TRBJ1-2
D gene: NA
V gene: TRBV29-1
clone size: NA

CDR3 protein: CSANGNTEAFF
CDR3 DNA: TGCAGTGCTAACGGTAACACTGAAGCTTTCTTT
J gene: TRBJ1-1
D gene: NA
V gene: TRBV20-1
clone size: NA

CDR3 protein: CASSGGGLYGYTF
CDR3 DNA: TGTGCCAGCAGCGGTGGGGGGCTCTATGGCTACACCTTC
J gene: TRBJ1-2
D gene: NA
V gene: TRBV7-2
clone size: NA

CDR3 protein: CASTQTANYGYTF
CDR3 DNA: TGTGCCAGTACCCAGACAGCTAACTATGGCTACACCTTC
J gene: TRBJ1-2
D gene: NA
V gene: TRBV19
clone size: NA

CDR3 protein: CASSLYRAGTGSSQHF
CDR3 DNA: TGTGCCAGCAGCCTATACCGCGCCGGGACAGGGTCGTCCCAGCATTTT
J gene: TRBJ1-5
D gene: TRBD1
V gene: TRBV7-8
clone size: NA

CDR3 protein: CASSLAGKNTEAFF
CDR3 DNA: TGCGCCAGCAGCTTGGCAGGGAAGAACACTGAAGCTTTCTTT
J gene: TRBJ1-1
D gene: NA
V gene: TRBV5-1
clone size: NA

CDR3 protein: CASSQERLYSGNTIYF
CDR3 DNA: TGTGCCAGCAGCCAAGAGAGACTCTACTCTGGAAACACCATATATTTT
J gene: TRBJ1-3
D gene: NA
V gene: TRBV14
clone size: few

CDR3 protein: CASSLGGGEGYTF
CDR3 DNA: TGTGCCAGCAGCTTAGGGGGAGGTGAGGGCTACACCTTC
J gene: TRBJ1-2
D gene: NA
V gene: TRBV3-1/TRBV3-2
clone size: NA

CDR3 protein: CASSLTGTVLTSGQFF
CDR3 DNA: TGTGCCAGCAGTTTGACCGGGACAGTTCTTACGAGTGGGCAGTTCTTC
J gene: TRBJ2-1
D gene: TRBD1
V gene: TRBV28
clone size: NA

CDR3 protein: CASSVKPFYGYTF
CDR3 DNA: TGTGCCAGCAGCGTTAAACCATTTTATGGCTACACCTTC
J gene: TRBJ1-2
D gene: NA
V gene: TRBV9
clone size: NA

CDR3 protein: CATSEGGHNSPLHF
CDR3 DNA: TGTGCCACCAGTGAAGGGGGCCATAATTCACCCCTCCACTTT
J gene: TRBJ1-6
D gene: TRBD1
V gene: TRBV24-1
clone size: NA